This T cell receptor (beta chain) derives from a study of blood T cell repertoires in COVID-19. Authors' methods: The authors estimated nucleated cell counts from reference gene primer amplification. Generated by immunoSEQ multiplex PCR, the TCRdb table keeps only in-frame clones and is missing some. V, J and clone size derive from that table, while D and trimming were established from the DNA sequence. The sample lists about 330,000 clones, less than 90% seen once, with approximately 0.99% in the top ten. V shed 7 bases, J shed 2 bases, and the junction held 7 bases outside the gene matches. CDR1 and CDR2 from the germline V gene are MRHNA and SNTAGT. This CDR3 has 15 residues. Participants were aged about 18 to 100 years from more than 20 US areas. Which cohort a participant joined came from the clinical history participants gave.

Input material: PBMCs or T cells enriched from blood (not recorded which). The V call is TRBV6-4, the J call TRBJ1-5; 8 nucleotides line up with TRBD1. The clonotype originates from a woman aged 25 to 39 who had recovered from COVID-19. The CDR3 here is CASNPTGGGNQPQHF. The CDR3 nucleotides read TGTGCCAGCAACCCAACAGGGGGAGGCAATCAGCCCCAGCATTTT.